Given below is one T cell receptor beta chain in context. The antigen it recognizes is unknown. No much larger clone is present one base from it, and per-base qualities are unavailable. These data originate in a study of T-cell reconstitution after alpha-beta-depleted transplantation in children (dated by TCRdb to between 2015 and 2016). Regarding the research as a whole: T-cell immune reconstitution after TCRalphabeta/CD19-depleted allogeneic hematopoietic cell transplantation in children was quantitatively tracked in the study by means of TCR repertoire profiling.

The germline V gene sets CDR1 to SGDLS and CDR2 to YYNGEE. Taken from cysteine to phenylalanine, the CDR3 has 14 residues. Kept here is only the CDR3 DNA, which spans 42 bases and is read in frame from base 1. A distance of 9 bases separates the germline ends of V and J, which lose 0 bases and 2 bases respectively. The library came from PCR. The sequencing machine was an Illumina HiSeq 2500. Molecular barcoding was employed in the preparation of TCR libraries, with unique molecular identifiers being used to normalize TCRbeta repertoire quantification. The raw public reads went through TCRdb reprocessing: fastp at Q25, MiXCR clone calling, in-frame beta chains kept. Identical CDR3 protein sequences are pooled into one entry, listed with their most common genes and DNA. This sample holds 750,000 to 950,000 distinct CDR3 sequences; roughly 15% were observed only once. 5% of the sample comes from the top ten.

Summary of the overall study and its limitations: Over the following months the frequencies of hyperexpanded clones went down, and after one year T-cell counts and TCRbeta diversity were mostly credited to newly produced T cells. In some patients, high TCRbeta diversity at day 60 was attributed to recipient T cells and intrathymic progenitors that had survived conditioning. About two months after transplant, the apparently early recovery of alphabetaT-cell counts reportedly depended on just several hundred clones that had expanded rapidly and came from non-depleted graft cells.

The sample's treatment or condition label is to be understood as: allogeneic hematopoietic cell transplantation with graft depleted of TCRalphabeta T cells and CD19 B cells. Transplant recipients were children who received TCRalphabeta/CD19-depleted allogeneic hematopoietic cell grafts. The chain couples TRBV9 to TRBJ2-7; the D gene cannot be named for sure. Sample: PBMCs, mostly from graft donor cells, taken 360 days after TCRalphabeta/CD19-depleted stem cell transplant. This TCR derives from a male patient younger than 18 who had a stem cell transplant for acute lymphoblastic leukemia, so the T cells may come from the graft donor. CDR3 region: CASSVDAVAYEQYF. In nucleotides, the sequence is TGTGCCAGCAGCGTAGACGCAGTGGCCTACGAGCAGTACTTC.